The subject of this entry is one T cell receptor (beta chain). What it binds is unknown. The junction differs from germline at one of its ends, possibly a read error. This sample stems from a study of response to subunit inactivated influenza vaccine. CDR1 ENHRY and CDR2 SYGVKD come from the germline V gene. The CDR3 is 14 residues long. General observations from the study: There was a suggestion from the authors that each seasonal influenza vaccination recruits few new T cells.

TCRdb ran MiXCR on the RT-PCR reads and lists one entry per CDR3 protein. There are hundreds of thousands of distinct CDR3 sequences in the sample; less than 15% occur only once, and approximately 7.6% lies in the top ten. Sample: PBMCs from blood, taken less than 15 days before vaccination. The chain has TRBV10-3 and TRBJ2-1; 8 nucleotides line up with TRBD2. The sequence came from a man aged 45 to 65 who received an inactivated influenza vaccine. The CDR3 region has the DNA TGTGCCATCAGTGGGACTAGCTCCTACAATGAGCAGATCTTC. This gives the protein CAISGTSSYNEQIF.